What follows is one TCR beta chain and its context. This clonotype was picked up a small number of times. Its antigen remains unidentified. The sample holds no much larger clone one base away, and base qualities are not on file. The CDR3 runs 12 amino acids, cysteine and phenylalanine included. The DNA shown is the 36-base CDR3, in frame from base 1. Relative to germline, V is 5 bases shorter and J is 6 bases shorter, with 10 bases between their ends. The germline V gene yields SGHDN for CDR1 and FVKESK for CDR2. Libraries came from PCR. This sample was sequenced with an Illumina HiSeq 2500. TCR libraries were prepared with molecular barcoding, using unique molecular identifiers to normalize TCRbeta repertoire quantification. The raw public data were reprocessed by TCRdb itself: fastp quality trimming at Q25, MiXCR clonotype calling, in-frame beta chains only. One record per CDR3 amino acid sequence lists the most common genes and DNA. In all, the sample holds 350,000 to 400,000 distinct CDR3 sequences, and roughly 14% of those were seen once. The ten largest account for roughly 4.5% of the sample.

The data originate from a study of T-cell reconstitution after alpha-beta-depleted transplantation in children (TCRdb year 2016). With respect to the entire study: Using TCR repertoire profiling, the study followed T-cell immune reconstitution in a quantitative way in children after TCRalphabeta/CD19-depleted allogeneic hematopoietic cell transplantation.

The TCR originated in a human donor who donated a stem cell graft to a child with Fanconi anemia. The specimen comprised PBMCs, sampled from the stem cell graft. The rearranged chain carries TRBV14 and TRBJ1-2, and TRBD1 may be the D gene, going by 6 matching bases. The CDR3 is CASSAQGHGYTF. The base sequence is TGTGCCAGCAGCGCACAGGGCCATGGCTACACCTTC.